The entry below gives a single T cell receptor (beta chain) sequence along with its context. It has no known antigen specificity. The input lacks base qualities; no much larger clone sits a single base away. The data were obtained in a study of CD8 T cells in Susac syndrome (dated 2019 in TCRdb). Looking at the study overall: The study used repertoire sequencing to test whether antigen drove CD8+ T cell activation and differentiation in Susac syndrome. Broad study findings and their caveats: The number of individuals in the TCR sequencing and HLA analysis was acknowledged as relatively small.

Peripheral blood CD8+ and CD4+ T cells from healthy donors, Susac syndrome patients and multiple sclerosis patients were profiled using high-throughput TCR beta sequencing. Multiple sclerosis controls were treatment-naive patients with stable or active relapsing-remitting disease fulfilling revised McDonald criteria. CD8+ TEMRA cells were enriched by FACS, while bulk CD8+ and CD4+ T cells were purified by magnetic negative isolation. Blood was collected in EDTA tubes and processed within 24 hours, with PBMCs isolated through density gradient centrifugation. PBMCs destined for TCR sequencing were cryopreserved in liquid nitrogen and later thawed in a 37 °C water bath. A purity of at least 90% was achieved for sorted or isolated CD4+, CD8+ and CD8+ TEMRA cells. From its cysteine to its phenylalanine, the CDR3 spans 20 amino acids. Only CDR3 DNA is held: 60 bases, read in frame from base 1. CDR1 and CDR2 are read off the germline V gene as SQVTM and ANQGSEA. Trimming takes 2 bases from V and 1 base from J, and the germline ends sit 29 bases apart.

RNA was extracted with the RNeasy kit and 0.5 to 1 ug was reverse transcribed using random hexamers. The immunoSEQ multiplex PCR assay, which covers 54 Vbeta and 13 Jbeta segments, was used to amplify TCR beta CDR3 regions. To correct PCR amplification bias, a synthetic template baseline was used for both primer optimization and computational correction. Per the original workflow: Only productive sequences were kept, with reads annotated to V, D and J genes according to IMGT and analyzed in immunoSEQ Analyzer. To calculate clonality, Shannon entropy was normalized by log2 of the number of productive unique sequences and then subtracted from one. For each patient and control, public and private clones were evaluated among the 100 most prevalent clones. Clones were defined as Susac-specific when absent from the healthy and MS cohorts, from fewer than 1,200 published viral clones and from other ImmuneACCESS disease sequences. TCRdb redid the processing of the public reads, applying fastp at Q25 and MiXCR, and retained in-frame beta chains. Each CDR3 protein appears once, grouped with its most common genes and DNA. The V and J calls shown here were made by TCRdb, not taken from the authors' results. Across this sample there are around 300,000 distinct CDR3 sequences, with 92% seen only once. Of the sample, about 0.063% is held by the ten largest clones.

The source material was CD4+ T cells from PBMCs. Recombination linked TRBV29-1 to TRBJ1-1; perhaps TRBD1 is the D gene, with 6 bases matching. This TCR came from a human donor with multiple sclerosis. The sequenced DNA is TGCAGCGTTGAAAGTTACGGCGTCTGGGACACCCTAGGGAGGAACACTGAAGCTTTCTTT. Translated, it gives CSVESYGVWDTLGRNTEAFF.